This record looks at one T cell receptor (beta chain) sequence and its context. Its cognate antigen is unknown. TCRdb reprocessed the 5' RACE reads, with one entry per CDR3 protein and no DNA. This sample contains some 400,000 distinct CDR3 sequences. The CDR3 covers 14 residues. Germline-derived CDR1 and CDR2 are SEHNR and FQNEAQ (reference sequence). The sample belongs to a study of monozygotic twins with inflammatory bowel disease. Study conclusions and caveats: Among IBD patients, TCRbeta diversity (inverse Simpson) was lower than in healthy co-twins. Varied immunosuppressive treatments among patients may have increased repertoire variability.

Sequenced input: blood. The chain links TRBV7-9 to TRBJ1-1; TCRdb's assignment of TRBD1 cannot be checked, as there is no DNA. This clonotype was obtained from a human donor with ulcerative colitis or Crohn's disease, or a healthy co-twin of an affected twin (not recorded which). This chain's CDR3 is CASRLPGTNTEAFF.